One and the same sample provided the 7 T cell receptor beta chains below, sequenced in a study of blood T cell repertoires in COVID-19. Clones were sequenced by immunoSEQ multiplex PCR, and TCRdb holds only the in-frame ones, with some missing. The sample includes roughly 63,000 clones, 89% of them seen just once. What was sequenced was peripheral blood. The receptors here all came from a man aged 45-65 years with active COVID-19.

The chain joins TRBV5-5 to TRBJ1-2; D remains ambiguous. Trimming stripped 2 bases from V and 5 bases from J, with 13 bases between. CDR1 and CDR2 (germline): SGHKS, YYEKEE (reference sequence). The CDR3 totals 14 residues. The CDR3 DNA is TGTGCCAGCAGCTTTAATCTTGGGGAGTATGGCTACACCTTC. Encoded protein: CASSFNLGEYGYTF.

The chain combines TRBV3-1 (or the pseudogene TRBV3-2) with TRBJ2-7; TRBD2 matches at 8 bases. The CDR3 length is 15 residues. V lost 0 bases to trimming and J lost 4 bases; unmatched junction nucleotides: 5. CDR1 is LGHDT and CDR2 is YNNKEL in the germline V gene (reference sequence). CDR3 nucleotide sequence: TGTGCCAGCAGCCAAGATTTGAGCGGGGGATACGAGCAGTACTTC. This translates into CASSQDLSGGYEQYF.

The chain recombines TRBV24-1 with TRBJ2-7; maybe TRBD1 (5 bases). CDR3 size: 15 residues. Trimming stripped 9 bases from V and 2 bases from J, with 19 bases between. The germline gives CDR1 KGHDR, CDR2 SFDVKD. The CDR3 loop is CATSLVDRGAYEQYF. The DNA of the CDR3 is TGTGCCACCTCCCTAGTTGACAGAGGAGCCTACGAGCAGTACTTC.

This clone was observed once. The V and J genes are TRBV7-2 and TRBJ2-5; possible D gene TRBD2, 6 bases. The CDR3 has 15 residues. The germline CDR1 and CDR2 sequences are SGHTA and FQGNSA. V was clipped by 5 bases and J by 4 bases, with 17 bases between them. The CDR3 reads CASSERLDRGETQYF. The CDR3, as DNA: TGTGCCAGCAGCGAACGACTAGACCGGGGAGAGACCCAGTACTTC.

The CDR3 region has the DNA TGCGCCAGCAGCCCAGGACAGAATCAGCCCCAGCATTTT. It translates to CASSPGQNQPQHF. The chain uses TRBV4-3 and TRBJ1-5; possible D gene TRBD1, 6 bases. The CDR3 loop spans 13 amino acids. Germline CDR1 is LGHNA and CDR2 is YSLEER. The V end lost 4 bases, the J end lost 4 bases, and 8 bases lay between the germline ends.

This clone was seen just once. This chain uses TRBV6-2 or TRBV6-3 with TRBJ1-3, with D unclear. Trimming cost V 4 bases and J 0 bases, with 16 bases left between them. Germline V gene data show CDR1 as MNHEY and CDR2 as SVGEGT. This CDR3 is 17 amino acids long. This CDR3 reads CASSLRAGLSSGNTIYF. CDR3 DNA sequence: TGTGCCAGCAGTTTACGTGCCGGACTGTCCTCTGGAAACACCATATATTTT.

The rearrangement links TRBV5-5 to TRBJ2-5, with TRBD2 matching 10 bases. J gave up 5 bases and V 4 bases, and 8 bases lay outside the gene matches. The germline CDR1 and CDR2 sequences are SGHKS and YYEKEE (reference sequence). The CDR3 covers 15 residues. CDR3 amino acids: CASSPRSTSGETQYF. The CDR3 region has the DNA TGTGCCAGCAGCCCGAGGTCGACTAGCGGGGAGACCCAGTACTTC.